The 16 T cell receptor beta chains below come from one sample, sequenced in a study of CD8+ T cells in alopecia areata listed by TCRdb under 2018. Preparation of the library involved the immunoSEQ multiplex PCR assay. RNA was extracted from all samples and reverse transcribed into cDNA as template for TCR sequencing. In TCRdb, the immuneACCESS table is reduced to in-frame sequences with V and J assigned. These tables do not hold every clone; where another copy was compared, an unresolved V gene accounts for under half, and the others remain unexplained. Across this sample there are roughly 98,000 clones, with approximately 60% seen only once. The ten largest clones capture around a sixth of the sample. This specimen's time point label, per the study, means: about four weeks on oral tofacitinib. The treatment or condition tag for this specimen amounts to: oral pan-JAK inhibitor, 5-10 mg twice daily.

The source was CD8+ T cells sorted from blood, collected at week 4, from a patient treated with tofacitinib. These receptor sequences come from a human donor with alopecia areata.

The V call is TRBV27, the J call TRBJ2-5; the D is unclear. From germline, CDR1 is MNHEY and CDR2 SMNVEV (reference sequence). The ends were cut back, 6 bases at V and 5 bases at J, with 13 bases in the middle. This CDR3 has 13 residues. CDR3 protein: CASSLVGSETQYF. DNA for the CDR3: TGTGCCAGCAGCCTCGTAGGGTCGGAGACCCAGTACTTC.

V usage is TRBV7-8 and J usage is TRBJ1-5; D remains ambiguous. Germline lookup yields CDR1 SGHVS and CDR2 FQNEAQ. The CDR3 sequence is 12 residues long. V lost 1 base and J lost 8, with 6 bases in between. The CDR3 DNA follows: TGTGCCAGCAGCTTAGGTTCCGAGCCCCAGCATTTT. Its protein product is CASSLGSEPQHF. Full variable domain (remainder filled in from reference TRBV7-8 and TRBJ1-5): GAGVSQSPRYKVAKRGQDVALRCDPISGHVSLFWYQQALGQGPEFLTYFQNEAQLDKSGLPSDRFFAERPEGSVSTLKIQRTQQEDSAVYLCASSLGSEPQHFGDGTRLSIL.

The CDR3 nucleotides read TGTGCCAGCGGTGGACTAGCGGGGATCACCGGGGAGCTGTTTTTT. Protein product: CASGGLAGITGELFF. The chain is built from TRBV27 and TRBJ2-2; TRBD2 agrees at 12 bases. V was clipped by 8 bases and J by 4 bases; unmatched bases: 5. Germline assignment: CDR1 MNHEY and CDR2 SMNVEV (reference sequence). The CDR3 runs to 15 residues.

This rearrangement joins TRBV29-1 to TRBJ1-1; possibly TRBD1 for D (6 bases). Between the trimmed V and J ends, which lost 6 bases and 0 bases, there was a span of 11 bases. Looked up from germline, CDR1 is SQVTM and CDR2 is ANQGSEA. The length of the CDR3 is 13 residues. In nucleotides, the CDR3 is TGCAGCGTGACGACAGGCCTGAACACTGAAGCTTTCTTT. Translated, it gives CSVTTGLNTEAFF.

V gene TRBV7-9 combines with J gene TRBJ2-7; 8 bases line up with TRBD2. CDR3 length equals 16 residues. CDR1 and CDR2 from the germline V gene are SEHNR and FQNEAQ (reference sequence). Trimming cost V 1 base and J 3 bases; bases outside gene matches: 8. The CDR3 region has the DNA TGTGCCAGCAGCTTAGAGGTAGCGGGGCTCCACTACGAGCAGTACTTC. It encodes CASSLEVAGLHYEQYF.

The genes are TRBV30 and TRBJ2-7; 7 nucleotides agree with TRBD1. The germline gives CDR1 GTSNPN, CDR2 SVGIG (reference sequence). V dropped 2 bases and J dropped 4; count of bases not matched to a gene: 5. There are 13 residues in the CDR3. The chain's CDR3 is CAWSRDSGYEQYF. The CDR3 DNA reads TGTGCCTGGAGTCGGGACAGCGGATACGAGCAGTACTTC. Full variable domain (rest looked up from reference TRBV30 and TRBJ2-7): SQTIHQWPATLVQPVGSPLSLECTVEGTSNPNLYWYRQAAGRGLQLLFYSVGIGQISSEVPQNLSASRPQDRQFILSSKKLLLSDSGFYLCAWSRDSGYEQYFGPGTRLTVT.

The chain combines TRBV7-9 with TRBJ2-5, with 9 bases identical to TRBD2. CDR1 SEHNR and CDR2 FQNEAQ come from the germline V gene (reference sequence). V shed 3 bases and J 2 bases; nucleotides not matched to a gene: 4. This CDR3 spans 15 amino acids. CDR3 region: CASSFSSGEQETQYF. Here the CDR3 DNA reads TGTGCCAGCAGCTTCTCTAGCGGGGAACAAGAGACCCAGTACTTC.

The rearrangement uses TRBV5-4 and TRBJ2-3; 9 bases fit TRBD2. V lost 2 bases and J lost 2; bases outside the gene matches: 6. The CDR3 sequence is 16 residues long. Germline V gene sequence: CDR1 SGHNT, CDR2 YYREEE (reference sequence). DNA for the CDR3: TGTGCCAGCAGCTTTTTAGCGGGAGTGAACACAGATACGCAGTATTTT. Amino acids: CASSFLAGVNTDTQYF.

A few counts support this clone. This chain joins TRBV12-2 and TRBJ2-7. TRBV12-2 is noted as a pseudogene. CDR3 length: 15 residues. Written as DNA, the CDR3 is TGTGCAAGTCGCTTAGCCGGTACAATTGTGTACGAGCAGTACTTC. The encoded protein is CASRLAGTIVYEQYF.

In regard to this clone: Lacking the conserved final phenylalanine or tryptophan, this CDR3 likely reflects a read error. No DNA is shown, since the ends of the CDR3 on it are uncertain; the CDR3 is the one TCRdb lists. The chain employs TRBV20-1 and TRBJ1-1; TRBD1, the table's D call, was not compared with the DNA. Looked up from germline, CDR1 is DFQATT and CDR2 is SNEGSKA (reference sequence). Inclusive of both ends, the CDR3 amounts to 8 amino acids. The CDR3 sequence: CSASSQGV.

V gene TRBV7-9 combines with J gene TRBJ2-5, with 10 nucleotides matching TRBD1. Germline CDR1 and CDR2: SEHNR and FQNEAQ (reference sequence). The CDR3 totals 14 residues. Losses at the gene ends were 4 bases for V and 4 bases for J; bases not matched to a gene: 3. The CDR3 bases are TGTGCCAGCAGCTCGGGACAGGGGAGAGAGACCCAGTACTTC. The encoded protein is CASSSGQGRETQYF. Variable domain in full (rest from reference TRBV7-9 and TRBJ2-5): DTGVSQNPRHKITKRGQNVTFRCDPISEHNRLYWYRQTLGQGPEFLTYFQNEAQLEKSRLLSDRFSAERPKGSFSTLEIQRTEQGDSAMYLCASSSGQGRETQYFGPGTRLLVL.

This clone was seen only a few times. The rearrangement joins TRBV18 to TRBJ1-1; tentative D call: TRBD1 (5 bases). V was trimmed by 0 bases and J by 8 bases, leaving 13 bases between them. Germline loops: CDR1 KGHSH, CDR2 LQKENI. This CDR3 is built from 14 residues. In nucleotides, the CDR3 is TGTGCCAGCTCACCACCGGGGCGGGTATGGGAAGCTTTCTTT. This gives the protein CASSPPGRVWEAFF.

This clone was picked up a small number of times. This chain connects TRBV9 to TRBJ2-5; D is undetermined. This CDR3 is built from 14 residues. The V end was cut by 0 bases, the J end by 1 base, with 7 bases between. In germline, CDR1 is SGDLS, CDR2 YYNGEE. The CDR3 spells CASSVGGTQETQYF. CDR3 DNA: TGTGCCAGCAGCGTAGGCGGTACCCAAGAGACCCAGTACTTC.

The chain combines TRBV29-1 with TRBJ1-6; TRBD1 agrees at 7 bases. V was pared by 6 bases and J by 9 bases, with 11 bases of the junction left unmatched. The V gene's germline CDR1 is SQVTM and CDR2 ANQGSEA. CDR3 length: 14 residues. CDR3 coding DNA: TGCAGCGTCGTAACACTACAGGGGCGTTCACCCCTCCACTTT. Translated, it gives CSVVTLQGRSPLHF. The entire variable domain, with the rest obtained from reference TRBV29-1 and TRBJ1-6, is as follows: SAVISQKPSRDICQRGTSLTIQCQVDSQVTMMFWYRQQPGQSLTLIATANQGSEATYESGFVIDKFPISRPNLTFSTLTVSNMSPEDSSIYLCSVVTLQGRSPLHFGNGTRLTVT.

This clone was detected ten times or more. The CDR3 reads CASSEASGEPYNEQFF. The CDR3 nucleotides are TGTGCCAGCAGTGAGGCTAGCGGGGAACCCTACAATGAGCAGTTCTTC. The chain has TRBV6-4 and TRBJ2-1, with 9 nucleotides matching TRBD2. This CDR3 has 16 residues. Germline V gene lookup returns CDR1 MRHNA and CDR2 SNTAGT. The V segment lost 3 bases and the J segment 2 bases; nucleotides outside the gene matches: 5.

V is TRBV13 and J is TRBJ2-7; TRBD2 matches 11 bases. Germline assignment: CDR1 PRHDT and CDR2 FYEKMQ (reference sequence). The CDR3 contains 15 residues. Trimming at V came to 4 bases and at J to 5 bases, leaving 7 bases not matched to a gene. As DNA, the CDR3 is TGTGCCAGCAGCTCCCGTAGCGGGGGGGCCGACGAGCAGTACTTC. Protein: CASSSRSGGADEQYF.